A single sample is the source of the 30 T cell receptor beta chains below, sequenced in a study of T cells in Graves' hyperthyroidism and ophthalmopathy. Amplified TCR beta CDR3 regions came from RNA transcripts. HTBI primers were used for first-round RT-PCR of the TCR CDR3. TCRdb called the multiplex PCR reads again in MiXCR, with one record for every CDR3 protein. The sample holds about 350,000 distinct CDR3 sequences; approximately 14% are singletons and the top ten take roughly 25%. The sample consisted of blood. Receptor source: a woman aged 25 to 39 with Graves' hyperthyroidism.

The table lists this clonotype with many counts. The chain recombines TRBV12-3 or TRBV12-4 with TRBJ2-3; perhaps D is TRBD1 or TRBD2 (6 bases each). Trimming removed 5 bases from V and 3 bases from J, with 21 bases in between. This CDR3 is 17 amino acids long. The CDR3 reads CASSAGGLAGWTDTQYF. The CDR3, as DNA: TGTGCCAGCAGTGCTGGGGGGCTAGCCGGATGGACAGATACGCAGTATTTT.

This clonotype was recorded at least ten times. This chain connects TRBV29-1 to TRBJ2-7; 14 bases line up with TRBD2. With 3 bases clipped from V and 5 bases from J, the junction kept 6 bases outside the gene matches. The CDR3 has 15 amino acids. The germline V gene has CDR1 SQVTM and CDR2 ANQGSEA. The CDR3 DNA reads as TGCAGCGTTGATGGGACTAGCGGGAGCAAGAACGAGCAGTACTTC. Protein: CSVDGTSGSKNEQYF.

The sample holds many counts of this clonotype. The chain is built from TRBV12-3 or TRBV12-4 and TRBJ1-3; no firm D call. Trimming took off 3 bases at V and 4 bases at J, with 7 bases between the two ends. The CDR3 spans 13 residues. The CDR3 here is CASSLARGNTIYF. The DNA for the CDR3 is TGTGCCAGCAGTTTGGCGAGGGGAAACACCATATATTTT.

A few counts support this clonotype. The chain is built from TRBV2 and TRBJ2-3; D is unclear. Germline loops: CDR1 SNHLY, CDR2 FYNNEI. This CDR3 comprises 14 residues. Trimming removed 6 bases from V and 0 bases from J, with 10 bases in between. CDR3 coding DNA: TGTGCCAGCAGCGATCGAGTTAGCACAGATACGCAGTATTTT. As protein: CASSDRVSTDTQYF.

This clonotype has only a few counts. The chain recombines TRBV7-2 with TRBJ1-5; TRBD1 aligns across 7 bases. V dropped 3 bases and J dropped 7; count of bases not matched to a gene: 6. There are 14 residues in the CDR3. Germline assignment: CDR1 SGHTA and CDR2 FQGNSA. CDR3 region: CASSFGQANQPQHF. The CDR3 region has the DNA TGTGCCAGCAGCTTTGGACAGGCTAACCAGCCCCAGCATTTT.

The chain joins TRBV11-2 to TRBJ1-6; D call uncertain. From germline, CDR1 is SGHAT and CDR2 FQNNGV. Trimming removed 5 bases at V and 10 bases at J, with 12 bases between. This CDR3 is built from 13 residues. The CDR3 region is CASSPLLRSPLHF. CDR3 coding DNA: TGTGCCAGCAGCCCACTACTAAGGTCACCCCTCCACTTT.

With respect to this clonotype: At one of its ends the junction is not consistent with the germline gene, which may arise from a read error. The rearrangement uses TRBV4-1 and TRBJ2-3; TRBD1 or TRBD2 may be the D gene (5 bases each). CDR1 and CDR2 (germline): MGHRA, YSYEKL. The CDR3 runs 16 residues. CDR3 DNA sequence: TGCGCCAGCGGGGGTACAGGCCCTTCCCGCACAGATACGAAGTATTTT. Protein sequence: CASGGTGPSRTDTKYF.

This clonotype has only a few counts. With a much larger clone just one base away, this may be a read error. V gene TRBV28 combines with J gene TRBJ1-2, with D possibly matching TRBD1 (5 bases). This CDR3 contains 14 residues. The germline V gene encodes CDR1 MDHEN and CDR2 SYDVKM. DNA of the CDR3: TGTGCCAGCAGTTTAGGGGCTCAGAACTATGGCTACGCCTTC. It yields the protein CASSLGAQNYGYAF.

V gene TRBV20-1 combines with J gene TRBJ1-5, with 7 bases aligning to TRBD1. The V and J ends lost 5 bases and 7 bases, in that order; junction bases with no gene match: 5. The germline CDR1 and CDR2 sequences are DFQATT and SNEGSKA (reference sequence). The CDR3 is 12 residues long. Here the CDR3 reads CSAGQGDQPQHF. DNA of the CDR3: TGCAGTGCTGGCCAGGGGGACCAGCCCCAGCATTTT.

DNA for the CDR3: TGCGCCAGCAGCCAGGGACAGGGGTTTGAAGCTTTCTTT. This codes for CASSQGQGFEAFF. The chain is built from TRBV4-1 and TRBJ1-1, with 10 bases aligning to TRBD1. The junction had 2 bases not matched to a gene; V was cut back by 3 bases and J by 7 bases. This CDR3 is built from 13 residues. Germline V gene lookup returns CDR1 MGHRA and CDR2 YSYEKL.

There are many counts of this clonotype. The chain has TRBV7-2 and TRBJ1-1; no reliable D call. V gave up 5 bases and J gave up 5 bases, with 9 bases separating them. This CDR3 has 12 amino acids. The germline CDR1 and CDR2 sequences are SGHTA and FQGNSA. CDR3 loop: CASSPSRTEAFF. The CDR3 nucleotides read TGTGCCAGCAGCCCTAGCAGGACTGAAGCTTTCTTT.

The sample holds many counts of this clonotype. The chain employs TRBV27 and TRBJ2-3; D perhaps matches TRBD2 (5 bases). CDR3 length: 17 residues. Trimming stripped 8 bases from V and 4 bases from J, with 25 bases between. Germline V CDR1 and CDR2: MNHEY, SMNVEV (reference sequence). CDR3 DNA sequence: TGTGCCAGCGGATCCCGCTACGGAGGTCGAGACTCAGATACGCAGTATTTT. Translating it yields CASGSRYGGRDSDTQYF.

This chain connects TRBV5-5 to TRBJ2-2; 9 positions agree with TRBD2. CDR1 SGHKS and CDR2 YYEKEE come from the germline V gene (reference sequence). The ends lost 6 bases at V and 1 base at J; junction bases unmatched: 4. This CDR3 spans 15 amino acids. Written as DNA, the CDR3 is TGTGCCAGCACCCTGACTAGCGGGAACACCGGGGAGCTGTTTTTT. Translation: CASTLTSGNTGELFF. Based on the CDR3 plus reference TRBV5-5 and TRBJ2-2, the full variable domain is DAGVTQSPTHLIKTRGQQVTLRCSPISGHKSVSWYQQVLGQGPQFIFQYYEKEERGRGNFPDRFSARQFPNYSSELNVNALLLGDSALYLCASTLTSGNTGELFFGEGSRLTVL.

This clonotype was detected only a few times. The chain employs TRBV20-1 and TRBJ2-7; 10 bases fit TRBD1. Per germline, CDR1 DFQATT and CDR2 SNEGSKA (reference sequence). The CDR3 extends over 13 amino acids. The V and J ends lost 3 bases and 9 bases, in that order; junction bases with no gene match: 8. CDR3 amino acids: CSASRTGGPGQYF. DNA for the CDR3: TGCAGTGCTAGCCGGACAGGGGGACCCGGGCAGTACTTC.

The V call is TRBV6-1, the J call TRBJ2-4, with 7 nucleotides matching TRBD1. Germline trimming cut 4 bases from V and 5 bases from J; bases unmatched to any gene: 14. Germline assignment: CDR1 MNHNS and CDR2 SASEGT. The CDR3 spans 17 residues. DNA of the CDR3: TGTGCCAGCAGTGCACATAAAGCAGGGGGACCAGAAAACATTCAGTACTTC. This sequence encodes CASSAHKAGGPENIQYF.

This clonotype was observed at least ten times. V usage is TRBV2 and J usage is TRBJ1-4; D unresolved. V gave up 6 bases and J gave up 13 bases, with 18 bases separating them. This CDR3 spans 13 amino acids. The germline CDR1 and CDR2 sequences are SNHLY and FYNNEI. CDR3 nucleotide sequence: TGTGCCAGCAGCACCGGGTGGGAGGGAGTACTGTTTTTT. Translation: CASSTGWEGVLFF.

This clonotype was observed many times. The rearrangement links TRBV28 to TRBJ2-5, with 8 bases that match TRBD1. Germline CDR1 is MDHEN and CDR2 is SYDVKM. The trim removed 5 bases at V and 5 bases at J, leaving 4 bases unmatched. The CDR3 runs to 13 residues. The CDR3 nucleotides are TGTGCCAGCAGTGATTCAGGGGGCGAGACCCAGTACTTC. This sequence encodes CASSDSGGETQYF.

This clonotype was seen many times. The gene calls are TRBV20-1 and TRBJ2-7; 7 bases align to TRBD2. This CDR3 has 14 amino acids. V was clipped by 1 base and J by 5 bases; unmatched bases: 8. Germline V lookup: CDR1 DFQATT, CDR2 SNEGSKA (reference sequence). CDR3 bases: TGCAGTGCTAGAGGGAGCGGGATCGCCCACGAGCAGTACTTC. Amino acid sequence: CSARGSGIAHEQYF.

CDR3 in DNA: TGCGCCAGCAGCTCCCACCGACTAGCGGGAGACGGGGAGCAGTACTTC. Translated: CASSSHRLAGDGEQYF. The chain joins TRBV5-1 to TRBJ2-7, with TRBD2 matching 12 bases. Trimming at V came to 3 bases and at J to 7 bases, leaving 11 bases not matched to a gene. From germline, CDR1 is SGHRS and CDR2 YFSETQ. The CDR3 runs to 16 residues.

V and J are TRBV3-1 and TRBJ2-7; 7 bases are shared with TRBD1. The junction had 7 bases not matched to a gene; V was cut back by 5 bases and J by 0 bases. The CDR3 has 15 residues. CDR1 is LGHDT and CDR2 is YNNKEL in the germline V gene (reference sequence). Written as DNA, the CDR3 is TGTGCCAGCAGCAAAGGGGGCCACAGCTCCTACGAGCAGTACTTC. Protein: CASSKGGHSSYEQYF.

The rearrangement links TRBV7-8 to TRBJ2-1, with D perhaps matching TRBD1 (5 bases). V lost 5 bases to trimming and J lost 8 bases, with 10 bases between them. CDR1 is SGHVS, CDR2 FQNEAQ, per germline. The CDR3 totals 12 residues. This CDR3 is CASSKTGYEQFF. CDR3 nucleotides: TGTGCCAGCAGCAAAACAGGCTATGAGCAGTTCTTC. Complete variable domain (other parts from reference TRBV7-8 and TRBJ2-1): GAGVSQSPRYKVAKRGQDVALRCDPISGHVSLFWYQQALGQGPEFLTYFQNEAQLDKSGLPSDRFFAERPEGSVSTLKIQRTQQEDSAVYLCASSKTGYEQFFGPGTRLTVL.

In this sample, this clonotype turned up many times. This sequence joins TRBV15 and TRBJ1-2, with 7 bases aligning to TRBD1. Germline V gene lookup returns CDR1 LNHNV and CDR2 YYDKDF (reference sequence). J gave up 8 bases and V 4 bases, and 10 bases lay outside the gene matches. The CDR3 length is 14 residues. The CDR3 sequence: CATSKTGTDRGYTF. DNA for the CDR3: TGTGCCACCAGCAAAACCGGGACAGATAGAGGCTACACCTTC.

This clonotype occurred many times. V and J are TRBV27 and TRBJ1-3; D is unresolved. Trimming took off 5 bases at V and 0 bases at J, with 14 bases between the two ends. CDR3 size: 16 residues. Germline V lookup: CDR1 MNHEY, CDR2 SMNVEV (reference sequence). CDR3 in DNA: TGTGCCAGCAGTGGACGGACGGGCTCCTCTGGAAACACCATATATTTT. Encoded protein: CASSGRTGSSGNTIYF.

Many counts were recorded for this clonotype. The chain carries TRBV12-3 or TRBV12-4 and TRBJ1-5, with a weak D call TRBD1 (6 bases). The ends were cut back, 5 bases at V and 6 bases at J, with 11 bases in the middle. CDR3 length: 13 residues. CDR3 region: CASSPIRGQPQHF. In DNA, the CDR3 is TGTGCCAGCAGTCCGATCAGGGGTCAGCCCCAGCATTTT.

The chain is built from TRBV24-1 and TRBJ2-1; 8 bases agree with TRBD2. The CDR3 is 17 amino acids. CDR1 is KGHDR, CDR2 SFDVKD, per germline. The junction had 15 bases not matched to a gene; V was cut back by 4 bases and J by 8 bases. CDR3: CATSDSEIAGPLHEQFF. For the CDR3, the DNA is TGTGCCACCAGTGACAGCGAAATAGCGGGGCCCCTCCATGAGCAGTTCTTC.

The chain combines TRBV7-2 with TRBJ2-7, with 9 bases fitting TRBD2. The CDR3 is 12 amino acids. Per germline, CDR1 SGHTA and CDR2 FQGNSA. With V trimmed by 11 bases and J by 9 bases, 11 bases remained unmatched. The CDR3 sequence is CASGTLSGGQYF. The DNA for the CDR3 is TGTGCCTCGGGCACCCTTAGCGGGGGGCAGTACTTC.

Many counts were recorded for this clonotype. The chain uses TRBV2 and TRBJ2-4; no clear D gene. Germline assignment: CDR1 SNHLY and CDR2 FYNNEI. V was clipped by 7 bases and J by 11 bases, with 12 bases between them. The CDR3 is made up of 11 amino acids. Here the CDR3 DNA reads TGTGCCAGCATGCTTCAGGAAGTTCAGTACTTC. It translates to CASMLQEVQYF.

A few counts support this clonotype. The chain employs TRBV2 and TRBJ2-3; 9 nucleotides line up with TRBD2. The germline CDR1 and CDR2 sequences are SNHLY and FYNNEI. This CDR3 region has 19 residues. The J segment lost 1 base and the V segment lost 1 base, leaving 12 bases of the junction unmatched. CDR3 DNA: TGTGCCAGCAGTGAAGATCGGTGGGCTGCGGGGGGGGGCACAGATACGCAGTATTTT. Residues: CASSEDRWAAGGGTDTQYF.

Sample share makes this clonotype medium-sized. The V and J genes are TRBV3-1 and TRBJ2-3, with D perhaps matching TRBD2 (6 bases). The CDR3 extends over 14 amino acids. With 1 base removed from V and 9 bases from J, the gap between germline ends came to 14 bases. The germline V gene encodes CDR1 LGHDT and CDR2 YNNKEL (reference sequence). The DNA for the CDR3 is TGTGCCAGCAGCCAAGCGGGAGAAGTGGTAACGCAGTATTTT. It is translated as CASSQAGEVVTQYF.

A note on this clonotype: Just one base apart from a much larger clone, this may be a read error. V is TRBV12-3 or TRBV12-4 and J is TRBJ2-3; D is perhaps TRBD2 (6 bases). This CDR3 is built from 14 residues. This chain's CDR3 is CASGFGGATDTQYF. CDR3 DNA sequence: TGTGCCAGCGGTTTCGGCGGGGCAACAGATACGCAGTATTTT.